This TCR beta chain was retrieved from a study of blood T cells in healthy people across ages. Sample-barcoded 5' priming and a J-beta primer mix drove a second PCR of roughly 7 to 11 cycles. In TCRdb, the 5' RACE reads were re-called with MiXCR into one record per CDR3 protein. The table records about a million distinct CDR3 sequences, just over 50% of them present only once. The CDR3 has 17 amino acids. V lost 3 bases and J lost 3, with 21 bases in between. The V gene's germline CDR1 is SEHNR and CDR2 FQNEAQ (reference sequence). The specimen was blood. The genes are TRBV7-9 and TRBJ2-7, with D perhaps TRBD1 or TRBD2 (5 bases each). This TCR was sampled from a woman in her sixties or seventies in good health. The CDR3 is CASSLYGAGSQFYEQYF. CDR3 bases: TGTGCCAGCAGCTTGTACGGGGCCGGCAGTCAGTTCTACGAGCAGTACTTC. Full variable domain (missing parts from reference TRBV7-9 and TRBJ2-7): DTGVSQNPRHKITKRGQNVTFRCDPISEHNRLYWYRQTLGQGPEFLTYFQNEAQLEKSRLLSDRFSAERPKGSFSTLEIQRTEQGDSAMYLCASSLYGAGSQFYEQYFGPGTRLTVT.